This TCR beta chain was identified during a study of T cell repertoires in cytomegalovirus infection. The CDR3 loop spans 14 amino acids. Germline V gene sequence: CDR1 ENHRY, CDR2 SYGVKD. Trimming removed 3 bases from V and 5 bases from J; junction bases left unmatched: 4. Study results and caveats: Cumulative public TCR beta family frequency identified carriers of CMV plus the relevant HLA.

From the reads, TCRdb called clonotypes with MiXCR, one entry per CDR3 protein. The sample records around 77,000 distinct CDR3 sequences, 20% being singletons. Comment on this clonotype: Antigen specificity is unknown.

The clonotype originates from a human donor in good health (CMV status not recorded). Some clones in this sample may be carry-over from other donors' samples. This sample comprised CD8+ T cells from cultured PBMCs, obtained from culture after CMV antigen stimulation. This chain uses TRBV10-3 with TRBJ2-5; TRBD2 agrees at 9 bases. CDR3 in amino acids: CAISDKAGGETQYF. The CDR3 region has the DNA TGTGCCATCAGTGATAAGGCGGGGGGGGAGACCCAGTACTTC.